This entry features one T cell receptor (beta chain) sequence. Its cognate antigen is unknown. One junction end disagrees with the germline gene, perhaps due to a read error. Libraries were prepared by immunoSEQ multiplex PCR; TCRdb keeps only in-frame clonotypes and omits some of them. This sample has 140,000 or so clones, with roughly 93% found just once. This specimen comes from a study of T cell responses to AZD1222 COVID-19 vaccine. Study findings and constraints: Unmutated variant regions are reportedly targeted by nearly half of spike-specific TCRs. Recipients of AZD1222 seropositive at baseline numbered only five or six. In a largely white British group with more females than males, clonal diversity was possibly underestimated.

In germline, CDR1 is SSHAT, CDR2 FNYEAQ (reference sequence). The CDR3 covers 13 residues. The TCR comes from an adult who received the AZD1222 COVID-19 vaccine. The sample here was peripheral blood, taken 28 days after the second AZD1222 dose. The rearrangement links TRBV7-7 to TRBJ1-1; D is unclear. CDR3 loop: CASSLTLNTEAFF. The CDR3 bases are TGTGCTAGCAGCTTAACCTTGAACACTGAAGCTTTCTTT.